The clone carrying this T cell receptor beta chain was seen only a few times. Its specificity is not known. The data stem from a study of early T cells in non-severe SARS-CoV-2 infection. The wider study: Sequenced bulk RNA came from whole blood that was unsorted, and chains were unpaired. Findings of the study overall: Sequences matched to VDJdb favored anti-spike CD8 responses, while private and CD4 specificities were missed.

The CDR3 has 12 amino acids. V was pared by 5 bases and J by 5 bases, with 2 bases of the junction left unmatched. CDR1 SEHNR and CDR2 FQNEAQ come from the germline V gene (reference sequence). Researchers attached unique molecular identifiers to individual cDNA molecules. MiXCR, applied by TCRdb to the 5' RACE reads, yields one record per CDR3 protein. This sample carries about 59,000 distinct CDR3 sequences, roughly 13% of them seen once, and the ten largest clones take about 3%. V usage is TRBV7-9 and J usage is TRBJ2-7; the match to TRBD1 covers 8 bases. The specimen was whole blood. The receptor was derived from an adult who was a healthcare worker with PCR-confirmed SARS-CoV-2 infection or an uninfected control (not recorded which). CDR3 nucleotide sequence: TGTGCCAGCAGCCCGACAGGGGACGAGCAGTACTTC. This encodes CASSPTGDEQYF.